The 12 T cell receptor beta chains in this list originate from one sample, sequenced in a study of blood T cell repertoires in COVID-19. TCRdb's table, derived via immunoSEQ multiplex PCR, lists solely in-frame clones and lacks some. The table has about 190,000 clones, around 80% seen once. Specimen: peripheral blood. The source of these receptors is a man younger than 40 with active or convalescent COVID-19.

The V gene is TRBV7-6, the J gene TRBJ1-2; 9 bases fit TRBD1. Germline V gene data show CDR1 as SGHVS and CDR2 as FNYEAQ. The CDR3 consists of 17 residues. V lost 0 bases, J lost 2 bases, and 7 bases stayed unmatched. CDR3 sequence: CASSLARTGDMNYGYTF. Written as DNA, the CDR3 is TGTGCCAGCAGCTTAGCGAGGACAGGGGATATGAACTATGGCTACACCTTC.

The chain combines TRBV10-1 with TRBJ1-3; TRBD1 agrees at 7 bases. This CDR3 has 18 amino acids. Germline V gives CDR1 WNHNN, CDR2 SYGVQD (reference sequence). The V gene end was trimmed by 6 bases and the J gene end by 0 bases; junction bases not matched to a gene: 14. The CDR3 nucleotides read TGCGCCAGCAGCGCCGGGACAGCGCAAGCCCTCTCTGGAAACACCATATATTTT. This sequence encodes CASSAGTAQALSGNTIYF.

V gene TRBV2 combines with J gene TRBJ2-3; D call uncertain. The germline V gene has CDR1 SNHLY and CDR2 FYNNEI. Trimming took off 10 bases at V and 0 bases at J, with 14 bases between the two ends. This CDR3 comprises 14 residues. The CDR3 sequence: CAIHLGVSTDTQYF. CDR3 sequence (DNA): TGTGCCATCCACCTAGGAGTGAGCACAGATACGCAGTATTTT.

V is TRBV10-3 and J is TRBJ1-5; D unclear. V shed 0 bases and J shed 7 bases, with 7 bases lying between them. The germline V gene encodes CDR1 ENHRY and CDR2 SYGVKD. The CDR3 runs to 13 residues. The CDR3 nucleotides read TGTGCCATCAGTGAGTCGACTGGCCAGCCCCAGCATTTT. It translates to CAISESTGQPQHF.

V gene TRBV18 combines with J gene TRBJ2-4; D may be TRBD1 (6 bases). The germline V gene encodes CDR1 KGHSH and CDR2 LQKENI. The CDR3 is 15 amino acids. Trimming left V 4 bases short and J 2 bases short, with 12 bases between. The CDR3 bases are TGTGCCAGCTCACTTTTACAGGGCCCCAAAAACATTCAGTACTTC. This translates into CASSLLQGPKNIQYF.

The chain links TRBV6-5 to TRBJ1-5, with 8 nucleotides matching TRBD1. The trim removed 4 bases at V and 6 bases at J, leaving 8 bases unmatched. This CDR3 region has 15 residues. The germline V gene encodes CDR1 MNHEY and CDR2 SVGAGI. The CDR3 region is CASSFGTGGSQPQHF. The CDR3 DNA reads TGTGCCAGCAGTTTCGGGACAGGAGGAAGTCAGCCCCAGCATTTT.

The rearrangement uses TRBV6-4 and TRBJ1-1; D is unresolved. Germline CDR1 reads MRHNA; CDR2 reads SNTAGT. Trimming took off 0 bases at V and 5 bases at J, with 31 bases between the two ends. CDR3 length equals 21 residues. The CDR3 here is CASSDSTRSNGIRGSNTEAFF. CDR3 in DNA: TGTGCCAGCAGTGACTCAACGCGCTCTAATGGAATTCGGGGATCGAATACTGAAGCTTTCTTT.

Concerning this clone itself: The sample holds other DNA sequences that translate to the same CDR3. CDR3 residues: CASSPGQSNQPQHF. The CDR3 DNA reads as TGTGCCAGCTCACCGGGACAGAGCAATCAGCCCCAGCATTTT. The J gene is TRBJ1-5, the V gene TRBV18; 7 bases are shared with TRBD1. CDR3 length: 14 amino acids. The V and J ends lost 3 bases and 1 base, in that order; junction bases with no gene match: 0. The V gene's germline CDR1 is KGHSH and CDR2 LQKENI. Full variable domain (remainder filled in from reference TRBV18 and TRBJ1-5): NAGVMQNPRHLVRRRGQEARLRCSPMKGHSHVYWYRQLPEEGLKFMVYLQKENIIDESGMPKERFSAEFPKEGPSILRIQQVVRGDSAAYFCASSPGQSNQPQHFGDGTRLSIL.

The chain employs TRBV6-5 and TRBJ2-5; D might be TRBD1 (6 bases). CDR1 is MNHEY and CDR2 is SVGAGI in the germline V gene. Trimming pared 6 bases from V and 4 bases from J, leaving 12 bases between. The CDR3 has 13 amino acids. The CDR3 reads CASRRGSGETQYF. Here the CDR3 DNA reads TGTGCCAGCAGAAGGGGGAGCGGAGAGACCCAGTACTTC.

The gene calls are TRBV24-1 and TRBJ2-1; 13 nucleotides align to TRBD2. The CDR3 length is 19 residues. J lost 8 bases, V lost 2 bases, and 14 bases had no gene match. CDR1 and CDR2 (germline): KGHDR, SFDVKD. CDR3 sequence reads: CATSDSSPGTSGTGDEQFF. CDR3 nucleotides: TGTGCCACCAGTGATTCAAGTCCCGGGACTAGCGGGACCGGCGATGAGCAGTTCTTC.

V is TRBV9 and J is TRBJ2-1, with TRBD1 as a possible D gene (5 bases). Trimming left V 3 bases short and J 1 base short, with 14 bases between. Germline assignment: CDR1 SGDLS and CDR2 YYNGEE. CDR3 length: 16 residues. CDR3 DNA sequence: TGTGCCAGCAGCGCCATGGTTGGACAATCCTACAATGAGCAGTTCTTC. Its protein product is CASSAMVGQSYNEQFF. Looking up the rest from reference TRBV9 and TRBJ2-1 gives the full variable domain: DSGVTQTPKHLITATGQRVTLRCSPRSGDLSVYWYQQSLDQGLQFLIQYYNGEERAKGNILERFSAQQFPDLHSELNLSSLELGDSALYFCASSAMVGQSYNEQFFGPGTRLTVL.

V usage is TRBV7-6 and J usage is TRBJ1-5, with D tentatively TRBD1 (5 bases). Trimming took 8 bases from V and 3 from J, leaving 14 bases between them. CDR1 SGHVS and CDR2 FNYEAQ come from the germline V gene. The length of the CDR3 is 14 residues. CDR3 DNA sequence: TGTGCCAGCGCCCCTAGGGGCGTCAATCAGCCCCAGCATTTT. It specifies CASAPRGVNQPQHF. Full variable domain (outside the CDR3, taken from reference TRBV7-6 and TRBJ1-5): GAGVSQSPRYKVTKRGQDVALRCDPISGHVSLYWYRQALGQGPEFLTYFNYEAQQDKSGLPNDRFSAERPEGSISTLTIQRTEQRDSAMYRCASAPRGVNQPQHFGDGTRLSIL.